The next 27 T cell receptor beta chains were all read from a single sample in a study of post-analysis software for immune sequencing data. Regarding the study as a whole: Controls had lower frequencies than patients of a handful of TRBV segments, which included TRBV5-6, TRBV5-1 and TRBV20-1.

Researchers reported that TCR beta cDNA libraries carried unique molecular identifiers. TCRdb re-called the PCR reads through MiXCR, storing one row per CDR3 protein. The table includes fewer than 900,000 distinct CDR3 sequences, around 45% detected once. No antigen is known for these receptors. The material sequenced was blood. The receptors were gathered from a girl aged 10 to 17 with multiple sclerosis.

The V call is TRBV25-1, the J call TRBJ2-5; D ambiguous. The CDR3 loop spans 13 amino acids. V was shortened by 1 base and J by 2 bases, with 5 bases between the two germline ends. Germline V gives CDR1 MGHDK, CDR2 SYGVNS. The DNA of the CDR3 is TGTGCCAGCAGTGAATTATGGCAAGAGACCCAGTACTTC. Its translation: CASSELWQETQYF.

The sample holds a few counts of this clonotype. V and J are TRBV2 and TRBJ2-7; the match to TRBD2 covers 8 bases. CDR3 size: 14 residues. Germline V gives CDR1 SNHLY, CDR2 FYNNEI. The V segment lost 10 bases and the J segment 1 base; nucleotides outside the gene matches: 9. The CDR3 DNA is TGTGCCACTCGGGGGGGACCCCCGTCCTACGAGCAGTACTTC. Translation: CATRGGPPSYEQYF. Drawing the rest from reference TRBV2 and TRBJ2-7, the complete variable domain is EPEVTQTPSHQVTQMGQEVILRCVPISNHLYFYWYRQILGQKVEFLVSFYNNEISEKSEIFDDQFSVERPDGSNFTLKIRSTKLEDSAMYFCATRGGPPSYEQYFGPGTRLTVT.

CDR3 DNA sequence: TGTGCCAGCAGTTACCGTGCGGGAGGGCCTAAAGAGCAGTACTTC. Its protein product is CASSYRAGGPKEQYF. The chain recombines TRBV6-5 with TRBJ2-7; 9 bases line up with TRBD2. The germline V gene has CDR1 MNHEY and CDR2 SVGAGI. V shed 2 bases and J 7 bases; nucleotides not matched to a gene: 9. This CDR3 region has 15 residues.

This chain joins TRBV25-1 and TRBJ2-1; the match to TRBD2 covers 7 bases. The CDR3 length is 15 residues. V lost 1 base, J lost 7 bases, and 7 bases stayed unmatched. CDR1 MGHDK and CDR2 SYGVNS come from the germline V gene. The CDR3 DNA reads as TGTGCCAGCAGTGAATCGGGGAGGGCCTGGAATGAGCAGTTCTTC. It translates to CASSESGRAWNEQFF.

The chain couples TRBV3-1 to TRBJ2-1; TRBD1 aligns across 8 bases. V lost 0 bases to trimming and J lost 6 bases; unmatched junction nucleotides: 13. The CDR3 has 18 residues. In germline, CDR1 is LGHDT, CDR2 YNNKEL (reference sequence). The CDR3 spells CASSQEYPTGGIGNEQFF. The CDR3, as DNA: TGTGCCAGCAGCCAAGAATATCCAACAGGGGGGATAGGCAATGAGCAGTTCTTC.

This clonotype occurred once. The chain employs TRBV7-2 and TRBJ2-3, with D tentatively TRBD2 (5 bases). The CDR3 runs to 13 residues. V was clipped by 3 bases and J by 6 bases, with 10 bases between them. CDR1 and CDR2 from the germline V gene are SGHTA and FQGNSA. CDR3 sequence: CASSFGRKDTQYF. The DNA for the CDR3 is TGTGCCAGCAGCTTTGGGAGAAAGGATACGCAGTATTTT.

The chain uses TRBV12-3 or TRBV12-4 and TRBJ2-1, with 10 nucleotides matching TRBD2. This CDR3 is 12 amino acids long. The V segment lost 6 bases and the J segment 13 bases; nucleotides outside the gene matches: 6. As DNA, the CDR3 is TGTGCCAGCAGCTCCGGACTAGCGGACCAGTTCTTC. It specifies CASSSGLADQFF.

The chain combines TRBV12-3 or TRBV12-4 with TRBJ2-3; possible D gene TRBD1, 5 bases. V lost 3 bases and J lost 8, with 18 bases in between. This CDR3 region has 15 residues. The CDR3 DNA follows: TGTGCCAGCAGTTTTAGGACGACCCTAAGGGGTACGCAGTATTTT. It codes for CASSFRTTLRGTQYF.

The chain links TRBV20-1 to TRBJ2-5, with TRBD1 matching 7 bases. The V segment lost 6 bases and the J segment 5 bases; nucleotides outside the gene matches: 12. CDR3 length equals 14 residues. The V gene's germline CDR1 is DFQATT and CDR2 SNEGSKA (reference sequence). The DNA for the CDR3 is TGCAGTGCCCGGGACAGTTTGAGGATGGAGACCCAGTACTTC. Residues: CSARDSLRMETQYF.

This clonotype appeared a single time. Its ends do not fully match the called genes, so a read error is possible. The CDR3 DNA reads as TGCAGTGCAAGAGGGACAGGGGGCAAGCAGTACTTC. It translates to CSARGTGGKQYF. The chain couples TRBV20-1 to TRBJ2-5, with 12 bases aligning to TRBD1. CDR1 is DFQATT and CDR2 is SNEGSKA in the germline V gene (reference sequence). The CDR3 extends over 12 amino acids.

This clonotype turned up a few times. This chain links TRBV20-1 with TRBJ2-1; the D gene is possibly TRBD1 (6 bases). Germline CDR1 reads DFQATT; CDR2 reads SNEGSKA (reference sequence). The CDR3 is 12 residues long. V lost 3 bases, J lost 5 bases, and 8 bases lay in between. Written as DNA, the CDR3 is TGCAGTGCTAGTCAGGGGAACAATGAGCAGTTCTTC. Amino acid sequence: CSASQGNNEQFF.

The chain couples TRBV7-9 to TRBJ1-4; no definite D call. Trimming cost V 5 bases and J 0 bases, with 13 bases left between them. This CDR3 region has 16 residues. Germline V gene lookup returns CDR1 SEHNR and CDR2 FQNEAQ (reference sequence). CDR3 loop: CASSPWSGATNEKLFF. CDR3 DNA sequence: TGTGCCAGCAGCCCTTGGTCGGGAGCAACTAATGAAAAACTGTTTTTT.

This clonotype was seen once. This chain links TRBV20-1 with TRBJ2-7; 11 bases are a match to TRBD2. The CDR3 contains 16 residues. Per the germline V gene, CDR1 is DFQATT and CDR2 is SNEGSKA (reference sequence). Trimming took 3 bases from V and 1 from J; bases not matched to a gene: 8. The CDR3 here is CSASATGTSGSYEQYF. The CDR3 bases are TGCAGTGCTAGTGCGACCGGGACTAGCGGATCCTACGAGCAGTACTTC.

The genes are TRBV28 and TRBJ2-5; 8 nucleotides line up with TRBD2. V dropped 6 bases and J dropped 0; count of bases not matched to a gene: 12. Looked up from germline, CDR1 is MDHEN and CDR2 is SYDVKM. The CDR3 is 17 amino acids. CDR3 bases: TGTGCCAGCAGCCATAGTCTAGCGGGCAAATACCAAGAGACCCAGTACTTC. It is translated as CASSHSLAGKYQETQYF.

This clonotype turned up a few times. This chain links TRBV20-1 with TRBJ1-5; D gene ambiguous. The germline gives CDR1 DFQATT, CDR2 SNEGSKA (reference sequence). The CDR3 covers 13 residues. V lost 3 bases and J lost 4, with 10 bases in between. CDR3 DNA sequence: TGCAGTGCTAGTGGCGGCCGAAATCAGCCCCAGCATTTT. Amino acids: CSASGGRNQPQHF.

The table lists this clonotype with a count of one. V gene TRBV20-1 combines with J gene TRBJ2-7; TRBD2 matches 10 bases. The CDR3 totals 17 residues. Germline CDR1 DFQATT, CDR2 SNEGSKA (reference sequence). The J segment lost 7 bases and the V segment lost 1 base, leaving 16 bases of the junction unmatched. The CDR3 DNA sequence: TGCAGTGCTAGAGGGAGCGGGAGGGCCTTTTCTTACAATGAGCAGTACTTC. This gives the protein CSARGSGRAFSYNEQYF.

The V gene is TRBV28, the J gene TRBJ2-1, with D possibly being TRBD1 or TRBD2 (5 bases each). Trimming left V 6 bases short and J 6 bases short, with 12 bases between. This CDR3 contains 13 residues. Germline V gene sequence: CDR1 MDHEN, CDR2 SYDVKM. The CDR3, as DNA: TGTGCCAGCAGGAACCCGGGGACCAATGAGCAGTTCTTC. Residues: CASRNPGTNEQFF.

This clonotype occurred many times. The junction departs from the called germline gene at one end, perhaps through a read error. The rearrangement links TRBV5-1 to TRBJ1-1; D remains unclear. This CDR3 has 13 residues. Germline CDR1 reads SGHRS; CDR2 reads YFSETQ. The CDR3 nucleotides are TGTGCCAGCAGTTTAGCGGTGAACACTGAAGCTTTCTTT. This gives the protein CASSLAVNTEAFF.

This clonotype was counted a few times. The CDR3 sequence is CASRSTSSGAYEQYF. In DNA form, the CDR3 reads TGTGCCAGCAGGTCAACTAGTAGCGGGGCCTACGAGCAGTACTTC. V is TRBV12-3 or TRBV12-4 and J is TRBJ2-7; 8 positions match TRBD2. V shed 6 bases and J 2 bases; nucleotides not matched to a gene: 9. This CDR3 region has 15 residues.

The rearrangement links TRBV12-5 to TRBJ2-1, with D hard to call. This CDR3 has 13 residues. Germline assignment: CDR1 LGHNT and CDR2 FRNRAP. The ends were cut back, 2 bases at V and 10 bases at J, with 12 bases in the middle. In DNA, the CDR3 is TGTGCTAGTGGTTTGTCACCAGGTGGGGAGCAGTTCTTC. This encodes CASGLSPGGEQFF.

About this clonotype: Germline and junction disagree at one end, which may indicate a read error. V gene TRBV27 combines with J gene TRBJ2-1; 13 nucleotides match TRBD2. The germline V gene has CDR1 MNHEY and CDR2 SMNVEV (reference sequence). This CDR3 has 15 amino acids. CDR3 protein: CAGSPGTSGMNEQFF. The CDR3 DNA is TGTGCCGGCAGTCCCGGGACTAGCGGGATGAATGAGCAGTTCTTC.

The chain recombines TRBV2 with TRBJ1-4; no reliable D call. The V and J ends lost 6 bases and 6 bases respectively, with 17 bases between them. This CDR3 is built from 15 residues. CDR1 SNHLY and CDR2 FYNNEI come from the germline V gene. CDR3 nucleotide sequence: TGTGCCAGCAGGCCCCTAGGAGTCGGTGATGAAAAACTGTTTTTT. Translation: CASRPLGVGDEKLFF.

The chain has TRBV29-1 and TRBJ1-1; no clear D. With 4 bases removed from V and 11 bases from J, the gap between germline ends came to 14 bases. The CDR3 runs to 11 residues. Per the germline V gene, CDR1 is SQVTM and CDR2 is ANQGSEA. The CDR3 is CSVALTRGAFF. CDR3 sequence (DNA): TGCAGCGTTGCCCTGACTCGAGGGGCTTTCTTT.

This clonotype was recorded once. The CDR3 here is CASSLRVVDYNEQFF. Written as DNA, the CDR3 is TGTGCCAGCAGCTTAAGGGTGGTCGACTACAATGAGCAGTTCTTC. The chain combines TRBV7-2 with TRBJ2-1; D is unresolved. Per germline, CDR1 SGHTA and CDR2 FQGNSA. This CDR3 comprises 15 residues. V lost 2 bases, J lost 3 bases, and 11 bases lay in between.

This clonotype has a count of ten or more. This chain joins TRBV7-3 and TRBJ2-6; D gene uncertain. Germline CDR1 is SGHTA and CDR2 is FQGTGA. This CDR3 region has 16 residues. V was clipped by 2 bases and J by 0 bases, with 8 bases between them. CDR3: CASSLGLPSGANVLTF. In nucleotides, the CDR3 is TGTGCCAGCAGCTTAGGGCTTCCCTCTGGGGCCAACGTCCTGACTTTC.

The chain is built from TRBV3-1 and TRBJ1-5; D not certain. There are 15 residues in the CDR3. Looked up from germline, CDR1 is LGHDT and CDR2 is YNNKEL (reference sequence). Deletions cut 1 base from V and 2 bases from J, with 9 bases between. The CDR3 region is CASSQGVGGNQPQHF. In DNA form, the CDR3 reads TGTGCCAGCAGCCAAGGGGTAGGAGGCAATCAGCCCCAGCATTTT.

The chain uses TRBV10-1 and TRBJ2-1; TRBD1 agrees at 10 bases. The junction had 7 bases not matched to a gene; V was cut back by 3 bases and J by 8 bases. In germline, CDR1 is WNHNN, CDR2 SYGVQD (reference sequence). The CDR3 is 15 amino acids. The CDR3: CASSEWGQGMHEQFF. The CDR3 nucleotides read TGCGCCAGCAGTGAATGGGGACAGGGGATGCATGAGCAGTTCTTC.